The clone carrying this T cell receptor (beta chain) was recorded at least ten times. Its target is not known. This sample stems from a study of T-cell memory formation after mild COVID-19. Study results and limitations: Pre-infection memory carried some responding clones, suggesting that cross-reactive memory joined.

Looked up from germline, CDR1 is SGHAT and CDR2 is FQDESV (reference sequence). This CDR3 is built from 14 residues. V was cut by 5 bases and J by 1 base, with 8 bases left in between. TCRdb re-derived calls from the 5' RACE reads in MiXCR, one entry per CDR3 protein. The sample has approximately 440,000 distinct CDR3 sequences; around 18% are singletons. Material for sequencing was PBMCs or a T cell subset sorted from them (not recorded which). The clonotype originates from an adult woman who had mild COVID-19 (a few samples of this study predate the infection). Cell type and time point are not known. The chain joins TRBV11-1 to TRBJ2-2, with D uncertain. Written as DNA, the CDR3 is TGTGCCAGCAGCCGTAAGGGGAACACCGGGGAGCTGTTTTTT. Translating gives CASSRKGNTGELFF.